This passage covers 30 T cell receptor beta chains from one sample sequenced in a study of cytomegalovirus exposure and HLA in healthy donors. The protocol was immunoSEQ multiplex PCR, while the TCRdb copy is restricted to in-frame clones and leaves out a portion. This sample yields more than 200,000 clones, of which 80% to 95% are seen a single time; 3.1% belongs to the top ten. The sample consisted of PBMCs. The receptors stem from a woman in her twenties or thirties in good health and CMV-seronegative.

This sequence joins TRBV5-1 and TRBJ2-1; 8 nucleotides match TRBD2. The CDR3 is 16 amino acids. Looked up from germline, CDR1 is SGHRS and CDR2 is YFSETQ. The J segment lost 4 bases and the V segment lost 1 base, leaving 7 bases of the junction unmatched. CDR3: CASSLPETSVYNEQFF. CDR3 sequence (DNA): TGCGCCAGCAGCTTGCCCGAGACTAGCGTTTACAATGAGCAGTTCTTC.

This chain connects TRBV27 to TRBJ2-1; D not resolved. The CDR3 runs to 13 residues. The V gene's germline CDR1 is MNHEY and CDR2 SMNVEV (reference sequence). The ends were cut back, 4 bases at V and 5 bases at J, with 9 bases in the middle. In DNA form, the CDR3 reads TGTGCCAGCAGTTGGAACGCTGACAATGAGCAGTTCTTC. Translation: CASSWNADNEQFF.

The chain recombines TRBV7-6 with TRBJ2-2; D gene unclear. This CDR3 comprises 12 residues. Trimming took 3 bases from V and 5 from J, leaving 4 bases between them. CDR1 SGHVS and CDR2 FNYEAQ come from the germline V gene. The CDR3 region has the DNA TGTGCCAGCAGCTTCTTAACCGGGGAGCTGTTTTTT. Protein product: CASSFLTGELFF.

The chain carries TRBV18 and TRBJ2-7; D is uncertain. The CDR3 covers 13 residues. V lost 5 bases and J lost 3, with 11 bases in between. The germline V gene has CDR1 KGHSH and CDR2 LQKENI. CDR3: CASSADSYYEQYF. The CDR3 nucleotides are TGTGCCAGCTCAGCCGACTCTTACTACGAGCAGTACTTC.

The chain employs TRBV27 and TRBJ2-3, with D uncertain. Germline V gene lookup returns CDR1 MNHEY and CDR2 SMNVEV (reference sequence). CDR3 size: 15 residues. Trimming shortened V by 4 bases and J by 1 base, and 12 bases separated the two germline ends. CDR3 nucleotides: TGTGCCAGCAGTTCCGTTACACTCGGCACAGATACGCAGTATTTT. Translation gives CASSSVTLGTDTQYF.

The CDR3 DNA reads TGTGCCAGCAGTAGATTACAGGGTATTGGAAACACCATATATTTT. This codes for CASSRLQGIGNTIYF. The genes are TRBV28 and TRBJ1-3, with D possibly being TRBD1 (6 bases). Germline V CDR1 and CDR2: MDHEN, SYDVKM. This CDR3 region has 15 residues. V gave up 5 bases and J gave up 3 bases, with 14 bases separating them.

This rearrangement joins TRBV27 to TRBJ1-4; 9 bases are a match to TRBD1. J was trimmed by 8 bases and V by 7 bases; bases with no gene match: 11. Germline values: CDR1 MNHEY, CDR2 SMNVEV (reference sequence). The CDR3 has 15 amino acids. The CDR3 DNA follows: TGTGCCAGCAAACAATTCGGGACAGGGCAGGAAAAACTGTTTTTT. Residues: CASKQFGTGQEKLFF.

This clone has just a few counts. The gene calls are TRBV18 and TRBJ2-7; 9 bases are a match to TRBD2. Germline lookup yields CDR1 KGHSH and CDR2 LQKENI. CDR3 length equals 14 residues. The V segment lost 9 bases and the J segment 2 bases; nucleotides outside the gene matches: 8. CDR3 nucleotide sequence: TGTGCCAGTCAGACTAGCGGACAAGCCTACGAGCAGTACTTC. Translated, it gives CASQTSGQAYEQYF.

The genes are TRBV6-1 and TRBJ1-2; TRBD1 matches 9 bases. V dropped 4 bases and J dropped 10; count of bases not matched to a gene: 4. The CDR3 has 12 amino acids. CDR1 is MNHNS and CDR2 is SASEGT in the germline V gene. This chain's CDR3 is CASSAYRGLYTF. DNA of the CDR3: TGTGCCAGCAGTGCGTACAGGGGGCTCTACACCTTC.

The V gene is TRBV28, the J gene TRBJ2-7; 10 bases are shared with TRBD1. Trimming took 6 bases from V and 5 from J; bases not matched to a gene: 10. Germline V CDR1 and CDR2: MDHEN, SYDVKM. The CDR3 loop spans 15 amino acids. CDR3 bases: TGTGCCAGCAGACCGACAGGGGGCAGAGGGCACGAGCAGTACTTC. This sequence encodes CASRPTGGRGHEQYF.

V is TRBV27 and J is TRBJ2-7, with D tentatively TRBD2 (6 bases). Looked up from germline, CDR1 is MNHEY and CDR2 is SMNVEV (reference sequence). V was cut by 0 bases and J by 1 base, with 13 bases left in between. The CDR3 is 16 amino acids. CDR3 amino acids: CASSLSGPGGSYEQYF. The CDR3 bases are TGTGCCAGCAGTTTATCTGGACCTGGGGGGTCCTACGAGCAGTACTTC.

The rearrangement uses TRBV7-9 and TRBJ2-7, with D maybe TRBD2 (5 bases). The CDR3 runs 16 residues. Germline CDR1 is SEHNR and CDR2 is FQNEAQ (reference sequence). Between the trimmed V and J ends, which lost 2 bases and 6 bases, there was a span of 20 bases. The CDR3 is CASSLPPAAPSSEQYF. The CDR3 nucleotides read TGTGCCAGCAGCTTACCTCCAGCGGCTCCAAGCTCCGAGCAGTACTTC.

The V gene is TRBV27, the J gene TRBJ1-5, with D perhaps matching TRBD1 (5 bases). This CDR3 region has 15 residues. CDR1 is MNHEY, CDR2 SMNVEV, per germline (reference sequence). Trimming pared 6 bases from V and 4 bases from J, leaving 16 bases between. The CDR3 spells CASRNQGLGNQPQHF. CDR3 DNA sequence: TGTGCCAGCAGGAACCAGGGTTTAGGGAATCAGCCCCAGCATTTT.

The chain carries TRBV27 and TRBJ1-4, with 9 nucleotides matching TRBD1. The germline CDR1 and CDR2 sequences are MNHEY and SMNVEV (reference sequence). Trimming took 2 bases from V and 7 from J; bases not matched to a gene: 8. This CDR3 comprises 16 residues. DNA of the CDR3: TGTGCCAGCAGTTTAATTTCCCACAGGGGGCGTGAAAAACTGTTTTTT. Its translation is CASSLISHRGREKLFF.

V usage is TRBV2 and J usage is TRBJ2-6; 7 nucleotides agree with TRBD1. Germline CDR1 is SNHLY and CDR2 is FYNNEI. There are 17 residues in the CDR3. The junction had 8 bases not matched to a gene; V was cut back by 6 bases and J by 0 bases. CDR3 protein: CASRAGGRNSGANVLTF. In DNA form, the CDR3 reads TGTGCCAGCAGGGCAGGGGGAAGGAACTCTGGGGCCAACGTCCTGACTTTC. Drawing the rest from reference TRBV2 and TRBJ2-6, the complete variable domain is EPEVTQTPSHQVTQMGQEVILRCVPISNHLYFYWYRQILGQKVEFLVSFYNNEISEKSEIFDDQFSVERPDGSNFTLKIRSTKLEDSAMYFCASRAGGRNSGANVLTFGAGSRLTVL.

This clone has only a few counts. CDR3 coding DNA: TGTGCCAGCAGTGAATCTTATAAGCCCCGGGGAGGCACTGAAGCTTTCTTT. Translated: CASSESYKPRGGTEAFF. The J gene is TRBJ1-1, the V gene TRBV25-1; D is uncertain. Germline lookup yields CDR1 MGHDK and CDR2 SYGVNS. This CDR3 has 17 amino acids. V lost 1 base and J 4 bases, leaving 19 bases between the germline ends.

V and J are TRBV10-3 and TRBJ2-5; 7 bases agree with TRBD2. CDR1 ENHRY and CDR2 SYGVKD come from the germline V gene. The CDR3 totals 15 residues. Trimming cost V 0 bases and J 2 bases; bases outside gene matches: 3. CDR3 bases: TGTGCCATCAGTGAGTCGTGGCGGGGGCAAGAGACCCAGTACTTC. Protein: CAISESWRGQETQYF.

The chain carries TRBV30 and TRBJ1-5, with TRBD1 as a possible D gene (5 bases). Germline V CDR1 and CDR2: GTSNPN, SVGIG (reference sequence). The CDR3 is made up of 13 amino acids. V dropped 0 bases and J dropped 11 bases, with 14 bases sitting between them. DNA of the CDR3: TGTGCCTGGAGTGTACCGGGGGGTGTAGCCCAGCATTTT. Protein sequence: CAWSVPGGVAQHF.

The chain employs TRBV28 and TRBJ2-5; TRBD1 matches 9 bases. The CDR3 runs to 14 residues. Germline CDR1 MDHEN, CDR2 SYDVKM. Trimming at V came to 5 bases and at J to 4 bases, leaving 5 bases not matched to a gene. Here the CDR3 DNA reads TGTGCCAGCAGTCGGGACAGGGTCTTAGAGACCCAGTACTTC. Translated, it gives CASSRDRVLETQYF.

The chain has TRBV5-1 and TRBJ2-7, with 9 nucleotides matching TRBD1. Germline V gene sequence: CDR1 SGHRS, CDR2 YFSETQ. V lost 4 bases and J lost 1; bases outside the gene matches: 3. The CDR3 extends over 14 amino acids. The CDR3 sequence: CASSQDRGSYEQYF. The CDR3 DNA sequence: TGCGCCAGCAGCCAGGACAGGGGTTCCTACGAGCAGTACTTC.

The table lists this clone with many counts. This sequence joins TRBV29-1 and TRBJ2-7; D ambiguous. V dropped 5 bases and J dropped 0 bases, with 8 bases sitting between them. The CDR3 covers 12 residues. Germline V lookup: CDR1 SQVTM, CDR2 ANQGSEA. Here the CDR3 reads CSVTESSYEQYF. In nucleotides, the CDR3 is TGCAGCGTTACGGAGAGCTCCTACGAGCAGTACTTC.

The CDR3 nucleotides are TGCAGCGTTTTGGGACAGGTGGGGGGAGAGACCCAGTACTTC. As protein: CSVLGQVGGETQYF. This sequence joins TRBV29-1 and TRBJ2-5; the match to TRBD1 covers 8 bases. V was pared by 5 bases and J by 4 bases, with 9 bases of the junction left unmatched. The germline CDR1 and CDR2 sequences are SQVTM and ANQGSEA. CDR3 length equals 14 residues.

This clone came up once. The CDR3: CASRPTGSPYEQYF. In DNA form, the CDR3 reads TGTGCCAGCAGACCCACAGGGTCCCCCTACGAGCAGTACTTC. The chain is built from TRBV27 and TRBJ2-7, with a tentative D call TRBD1 (6 bases). Germline V gene lookup returns CDR1 MNHEY and CDR2 SMNVEV (reference sequence). The CDR3 has 14 amino acids. V lost 6 bases to trimming and J lost 2 bases, with 14 bases between them.

The chain couples TRBV4-3 to TRBJ2-7, with D possibly called TRBD1 or TRBD2 (6 bases each). Trimming took 0 bases from V and 6 from J, leaving 18 bases between them. CDR3 length: 16 amino acids. CDR1 and CDR2 (germline): LGHNA, YSLEER. The chain's CDR3 is CASSQDLGGANFEQYF. The CDR3 bases are TGCGCCAGCAGCCAAGATTTGGGGGGCGCAAATTTCGAGCAGTACTTC.

This sequence joins TRBV30 and TRBJ2-5; no definite D call. V lost 1 base and J 0 bases, leaving 9 bases between the germline ends. Per the germline V gene, CDR1 is GTSNPN and CDR2 is SVGIG (reference sequence). CDR3 length: 14 residues. The CDR3 coding sequence is TGTGCCTGGAGTGAATGGCAGAACCAAGAGACCCAGTACTTC. Protein sequence: CAWSEWQNQETQYF.

The chain recombines TRBV27 with TRBJ2-1; 10 bases agree with TRBD1. Per the germline V gene, CDR1 is MNHEY and CDR2 is SMNVEV (reference sequence). J was trimmed by 4 bases and V by 6 bases; bases with no gene match: 6. The CDR3 contains 15 residues. The CDR3 here is CASRWTGGSYNEQFF. As DNA, the CDR3 is TGTGCCAGCAGGTGGACAGGGGGTTCTTACAATGAGCAGTTCTTC.

This chain links TRBV6-1 with TRBJ2-5; maybe TRBD1 (5 bases). The V gene lost 4 bases and the J gene lost 5 bases, with 11 bases spanning the gap. Germline values: CDR1 MNHNS, CDR2 SASEGT. The CDR3 is made up of 13 amino acids. The CDR3 DNA sequence: TGTGCCAGCAGTGGGGGCCTCCGGGAGACCCAGTACTTC. Protein product: CASSGGLRETQYF.

This chain connects TRBV19 to TRBJ1-2; 8 bases align to TRBD1. CDR1 is LNHDA and CDR2 is SQIVND in the germline V gene (reference sequence). After removal of 3 bases from V and 6 bases from J, the junction contained 3 bases not matched to a gene. This CDR3 has 13 amino acids. The CDR3 is CASSMDRDHGYTF. The CDR3 bases are TGTGCCAGTAGTATGGACAGGGATCATGGCTACACCTTC.

This clone was found a few times. CDR3 nucleotides: TGTGCCAGCAGCTTCCAGGTCTCCTACGAGCAGTACTTC. Translation gives CASSFQVSYEQYF. The chain recombines TRBV11-2 with TRBJ2-7; D unresolved. Trimming left V 3 bases short and J 0 bases short, with 6 bases between. Germline V gene data show CDR1 as SGHAT and CDR2 as FQNNGV. This CDR3 has 13 amino acids.

CDR3 bases: TGTGCCAGCAGTATGCACGAGGGTACTGAAGCTTTCTTT. Translation gives CASSMHEGTEAFF. The J gene is TRBJ1-1, the V gene TRBV27; D gene uncertain. CDR1 and CDR2 (germline): MNHEY, SMNVEV (reference sequence). Trimming shortened V by 5 bases and J by 5 bases, and 12 bases separated the two germline ends. This CDR3 has 13 amino acids.